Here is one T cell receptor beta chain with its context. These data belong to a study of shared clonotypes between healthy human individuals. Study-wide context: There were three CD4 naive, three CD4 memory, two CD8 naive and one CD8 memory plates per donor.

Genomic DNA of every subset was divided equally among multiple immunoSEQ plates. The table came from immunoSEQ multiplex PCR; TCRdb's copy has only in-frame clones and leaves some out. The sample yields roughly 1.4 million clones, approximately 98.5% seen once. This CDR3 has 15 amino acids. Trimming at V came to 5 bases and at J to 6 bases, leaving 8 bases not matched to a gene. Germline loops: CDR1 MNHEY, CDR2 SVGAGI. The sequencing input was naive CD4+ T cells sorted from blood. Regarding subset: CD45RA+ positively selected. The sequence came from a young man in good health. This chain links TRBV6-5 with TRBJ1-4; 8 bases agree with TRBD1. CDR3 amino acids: CASSPRQGLHEKLFF. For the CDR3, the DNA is TGTGCCAGCAGTCCAAGACAGGGGTTGCATGAAAAACTGTTTTTT.